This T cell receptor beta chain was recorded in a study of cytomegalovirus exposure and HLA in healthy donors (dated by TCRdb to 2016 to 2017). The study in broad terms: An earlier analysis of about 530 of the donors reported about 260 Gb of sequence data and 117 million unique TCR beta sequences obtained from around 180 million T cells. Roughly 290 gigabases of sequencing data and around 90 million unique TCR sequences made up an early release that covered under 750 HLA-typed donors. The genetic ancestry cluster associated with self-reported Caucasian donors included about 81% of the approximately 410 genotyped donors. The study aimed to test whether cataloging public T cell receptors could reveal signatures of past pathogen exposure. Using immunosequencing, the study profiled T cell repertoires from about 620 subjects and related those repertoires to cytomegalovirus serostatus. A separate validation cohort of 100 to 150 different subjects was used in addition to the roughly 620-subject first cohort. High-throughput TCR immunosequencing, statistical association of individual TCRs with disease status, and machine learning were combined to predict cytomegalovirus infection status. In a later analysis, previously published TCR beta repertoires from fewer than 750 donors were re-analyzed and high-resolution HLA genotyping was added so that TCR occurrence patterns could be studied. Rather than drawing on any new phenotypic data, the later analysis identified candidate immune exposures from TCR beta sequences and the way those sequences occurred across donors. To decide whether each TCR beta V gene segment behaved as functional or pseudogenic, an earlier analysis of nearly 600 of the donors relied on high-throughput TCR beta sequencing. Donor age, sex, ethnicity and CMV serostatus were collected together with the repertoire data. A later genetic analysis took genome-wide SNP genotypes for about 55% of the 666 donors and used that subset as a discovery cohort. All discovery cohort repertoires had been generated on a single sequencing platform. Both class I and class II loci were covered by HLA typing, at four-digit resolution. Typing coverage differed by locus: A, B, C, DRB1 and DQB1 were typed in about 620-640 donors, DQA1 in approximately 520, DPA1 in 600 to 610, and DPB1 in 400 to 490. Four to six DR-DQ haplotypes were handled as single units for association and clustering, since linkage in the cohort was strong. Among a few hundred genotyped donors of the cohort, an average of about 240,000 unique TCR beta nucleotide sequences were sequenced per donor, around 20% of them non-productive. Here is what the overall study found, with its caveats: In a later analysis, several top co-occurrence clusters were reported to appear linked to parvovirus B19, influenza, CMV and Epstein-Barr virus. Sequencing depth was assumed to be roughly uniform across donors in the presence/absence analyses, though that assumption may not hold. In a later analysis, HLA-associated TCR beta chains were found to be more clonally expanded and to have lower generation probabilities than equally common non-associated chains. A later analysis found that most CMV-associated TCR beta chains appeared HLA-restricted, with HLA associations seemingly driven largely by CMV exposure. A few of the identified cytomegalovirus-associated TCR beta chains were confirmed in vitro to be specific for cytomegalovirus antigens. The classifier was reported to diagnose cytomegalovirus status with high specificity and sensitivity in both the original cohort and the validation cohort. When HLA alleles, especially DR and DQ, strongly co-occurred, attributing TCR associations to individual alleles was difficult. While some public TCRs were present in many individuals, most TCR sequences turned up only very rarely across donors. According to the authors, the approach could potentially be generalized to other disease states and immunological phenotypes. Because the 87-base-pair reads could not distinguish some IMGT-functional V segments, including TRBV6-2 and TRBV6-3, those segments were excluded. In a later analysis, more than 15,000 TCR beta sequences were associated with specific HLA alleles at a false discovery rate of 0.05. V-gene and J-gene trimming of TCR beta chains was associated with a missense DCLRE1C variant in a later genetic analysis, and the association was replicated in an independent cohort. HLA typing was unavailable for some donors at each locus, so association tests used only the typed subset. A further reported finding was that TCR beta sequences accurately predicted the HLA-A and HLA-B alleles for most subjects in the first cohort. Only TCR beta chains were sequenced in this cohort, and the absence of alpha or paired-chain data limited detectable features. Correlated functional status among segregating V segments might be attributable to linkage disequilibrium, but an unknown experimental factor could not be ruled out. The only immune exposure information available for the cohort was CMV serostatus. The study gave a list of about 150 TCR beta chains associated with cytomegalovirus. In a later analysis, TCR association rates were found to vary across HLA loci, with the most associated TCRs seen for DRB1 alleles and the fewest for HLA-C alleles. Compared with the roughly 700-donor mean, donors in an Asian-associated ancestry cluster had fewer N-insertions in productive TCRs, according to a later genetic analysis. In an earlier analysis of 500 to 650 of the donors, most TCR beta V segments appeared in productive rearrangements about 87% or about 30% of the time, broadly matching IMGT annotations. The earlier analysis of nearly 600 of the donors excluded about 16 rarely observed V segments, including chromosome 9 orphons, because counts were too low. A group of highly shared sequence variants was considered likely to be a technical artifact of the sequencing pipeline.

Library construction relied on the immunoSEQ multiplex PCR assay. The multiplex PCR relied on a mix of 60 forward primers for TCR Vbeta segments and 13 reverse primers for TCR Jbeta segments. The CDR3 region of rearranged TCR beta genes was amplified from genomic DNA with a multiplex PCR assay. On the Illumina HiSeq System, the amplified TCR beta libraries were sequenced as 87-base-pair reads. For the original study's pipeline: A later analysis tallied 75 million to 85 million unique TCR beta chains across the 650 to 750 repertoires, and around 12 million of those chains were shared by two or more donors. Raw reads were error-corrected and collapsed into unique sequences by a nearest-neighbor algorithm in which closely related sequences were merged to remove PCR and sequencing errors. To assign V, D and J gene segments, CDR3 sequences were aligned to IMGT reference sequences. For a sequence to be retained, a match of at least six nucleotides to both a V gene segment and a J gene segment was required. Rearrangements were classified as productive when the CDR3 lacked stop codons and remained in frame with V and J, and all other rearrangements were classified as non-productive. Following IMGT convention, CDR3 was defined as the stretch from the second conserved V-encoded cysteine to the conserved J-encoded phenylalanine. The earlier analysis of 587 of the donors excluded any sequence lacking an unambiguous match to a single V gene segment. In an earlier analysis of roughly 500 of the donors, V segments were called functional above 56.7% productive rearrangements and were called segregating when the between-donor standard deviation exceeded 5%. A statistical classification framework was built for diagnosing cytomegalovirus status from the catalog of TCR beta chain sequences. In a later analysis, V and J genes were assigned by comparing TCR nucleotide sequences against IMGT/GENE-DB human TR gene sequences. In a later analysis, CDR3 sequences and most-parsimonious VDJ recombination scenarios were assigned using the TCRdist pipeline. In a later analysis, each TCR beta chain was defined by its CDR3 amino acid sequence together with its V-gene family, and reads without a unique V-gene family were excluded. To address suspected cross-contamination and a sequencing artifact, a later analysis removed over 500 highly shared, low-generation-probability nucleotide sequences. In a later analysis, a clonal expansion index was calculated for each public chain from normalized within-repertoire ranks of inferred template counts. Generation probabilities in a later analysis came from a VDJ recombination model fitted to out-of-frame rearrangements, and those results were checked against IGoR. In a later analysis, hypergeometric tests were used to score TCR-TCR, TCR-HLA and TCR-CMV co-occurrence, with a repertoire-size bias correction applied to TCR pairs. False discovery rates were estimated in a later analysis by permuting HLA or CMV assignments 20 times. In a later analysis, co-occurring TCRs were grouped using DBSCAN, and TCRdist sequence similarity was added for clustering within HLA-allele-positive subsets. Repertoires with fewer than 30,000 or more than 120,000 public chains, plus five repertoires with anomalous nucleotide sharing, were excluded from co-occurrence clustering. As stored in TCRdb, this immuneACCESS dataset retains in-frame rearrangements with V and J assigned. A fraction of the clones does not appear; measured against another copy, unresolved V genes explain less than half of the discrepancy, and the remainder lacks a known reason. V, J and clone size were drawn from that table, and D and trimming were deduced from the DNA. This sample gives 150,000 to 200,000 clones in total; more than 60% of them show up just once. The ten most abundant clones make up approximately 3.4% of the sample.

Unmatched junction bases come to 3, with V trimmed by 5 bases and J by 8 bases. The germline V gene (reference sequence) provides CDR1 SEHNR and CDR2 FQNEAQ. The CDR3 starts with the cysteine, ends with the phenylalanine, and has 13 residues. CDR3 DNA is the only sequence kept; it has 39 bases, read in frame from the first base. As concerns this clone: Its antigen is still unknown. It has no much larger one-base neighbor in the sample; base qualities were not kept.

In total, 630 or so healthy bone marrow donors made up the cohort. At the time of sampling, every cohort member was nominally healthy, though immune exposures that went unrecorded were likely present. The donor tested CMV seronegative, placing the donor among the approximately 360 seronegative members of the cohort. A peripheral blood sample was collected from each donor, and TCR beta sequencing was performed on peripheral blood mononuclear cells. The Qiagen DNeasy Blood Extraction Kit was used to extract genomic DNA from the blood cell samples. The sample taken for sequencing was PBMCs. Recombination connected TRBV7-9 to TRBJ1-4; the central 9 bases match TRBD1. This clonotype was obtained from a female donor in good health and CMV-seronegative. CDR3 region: CASSRGQGEKLFF. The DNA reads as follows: TGTGCCAGCAGCCGAGGACAGGGGGAAAAACTGTTTTTT.